This T cell receptor beta chain originates from a study of cytomegalovirus exposure and HLA in healthy donors. Study context: From HLA-typed donors, an early data release held some 91 million unique TCRs. Study outcomes and limitations: The CMV antigen specificity of three CMV-associated chains was confirmed through in vitro analysis. Later work found most CMV-associated TCR beta chains apparently HLA-restricted. No immune exposure information besides CMV serostatus was available.

The PCR contained 60 Vbeta and 13 Jbeta primers. Only in-frame clones appear in the TCRdb table, and some are missing; sequencing was by immunoSEQ multiplex PCR. The profile shows about 160,000 clones, over 70% of them singletons. About this clone: Its antigen remains unidentified.

J gave up 5 bases and V 4 bases, and 5 bases lay outside the gene matches. This CDR3 region has 14 residues. The germline gives CDR1 LGHNT, CDR2 FRNRAP. The chain carries TRBV12-5 and TRBJ1-5, with 7 bases that match TRBD1. The sequence came from a woman aged 25 to 45 in good health and CMV-seronegative. Sequenced: PBMCs. CDR3: CASGSDRVYQPQHF. Here the CDR3 DNA reads TGTGCTAGTGGTTCAGACAGGGTCTATCAGCCCCAGCATTTT.